This entry features one T cell receptor beta chain sequence. Generated by immunoSEQ multiplex PCR, the TCRdb table keeps only in-frame clones and is missing some. Of 70,000 or so clones listed, more than 70% were seen once; the top ten hold 9.5% to 15%. The sample comes from a study of blood T cell repertoires in COVID-19. Germline V gives CDR1 MNHEY, CDR2 SVGAGI. Trimming stripped 3 bases from V and 5 bases from J, with 6 bases between. This CDR3 has 12 residues. Sequencing was carried out using peripheral blood. The chain employs TRBV6-5 and TRBJ2-3; no firm D call. The receptor was derived from a man aged 50 to 60 with COVID-19, enrolled during active disease. The chain's CDR3 is CASSYFKDTQYF. Written as DNA, the CDR3 is TGTGCCAGCAGTTATTTCAAAGATACGCAGTATTTT.